Listed below are T cell receptor beta chains from one sample, sequenced in a study of blood T cell repertoires in COVID-19. Sequencing was performed with immunoSEQ multiplex PCR; in TCRdb, only in-frame clones are kept and a portion is missing. The repertoire holds approximately 240,000 clones, approximately 86% seen once, with roughly 5.5% in the top ten. What was sequenced was peripheral blood. These receptors were taken from a human donor in a cohort sampled during active COVID-19. The CDR3 runs from the conserved cysteine through the conserved F or W. A D gene is named only where the DNA matches it firmly. Expanded clones are given a class, and other clones once, few, many or no size at all.

.	.	TRBV2	TRBJ1-3	TGTGCCAGCAGTGAAGCGCGGGGCTCTGGAAACACCATATATTTT	CASSEARGSGNTIYF
TRBD2	.	TRBV5-6	TRBJ2-7	TGTGCCAGCATCGATCTTACTAGCGGCCTTACCTACGAGCAGTACTTC	CASIDLTSGLTYEQYF
.	.	TRBV29-1	TRBJ2-3	TGCAGCTCAAAAAGGGGCGGCCGAGGTGTAGCAGATACGCAGTATTTT	CSSKRGGRGVADTQYF
.	.	TRBV4-1	TRBJ1-5	TGCGCCAGCAGCCAAGGGTCCGGGGTAAGCAATCAGCCCCAGCATTTT	CASSQGSGVSNQPQHF
TRBD1	.	TRBV3-1/TRBV3-2	TRBJ1-4	TGTGCCAGCAGCCTGGGACAGATTAATGAAAAACTGTTTTTT	CASSLGQINEKLFF
.	.	TRBV10-1	TRBJ1-1	TGCGCCAGCAACGAACAGGGTGACACTGAAGCTTTCTTT	CASNEQGDTEAFF
.	once	TRBV18	TRBJ2-3	TGTGCCAGCTCCCCCAAGGGGGATACGCAGTATTTT	CASSPKGDTQYF
.	.	TRBV7-3	TRBJ1-6	TGTGCCAGCAGCCGCGGACAGAATTCACCCCTCCACTTT	CASSRGQNSPLHF
.	.	TRBV28	TRBJ1-1	TGTGCCAGCAGTGTTACGGACAGCTCCGGGCAGGCTTTCTTT	CASSVTDSSGQAFF
.	.	TRBV5-6	TRBJ1-1	TGTGCCAGCAGCTTGTCGGGGGGCACTGAAGCTTTCTTT	CASSLSGGTEAFF
.	.	TRBV3-1/TRBV3-2	TRBJ1-1	TGTGCCAGCAGCCAACTTCTTAACACTGAAGCTTTCTTT	CASSQLLNTEAFF
.	.	TRBV5-1	TRBJ2-3	TGCGCCAGCAGCTTGGCCGTCCCTGGCACAGATACGCAGTATTTT	CASSLAVPGTDTQYF
TRBD1	.	TRBV27	TRBJ1-5	TGTGCCAGCAGTTCCTTACAGGGGGCGCTTCTGAATCAGCCCCAGCATTTT	CASSSLQGALLNQPQHF
TRBD1	.	TRBV10-2	TRBJ2-4	TGCGCCAGCAGTGCGACAGGGCCAAACATTCAGTACTTC	CASSATGPNIQYF
TRBD1	.	TRBV19	TRBJ2-7	TGTGCCAGCCAGTCGACAGGGAACGAGCAGTACTTC	CASQSTGNEQYF
TRBD2	.	TRBV6-4	TRBJ2-2	TGTGCCAGCCAGGCGGGGGACACCGGGGAGCTGTTTTTT	CASQAGDTGELFF